This entry is about one TCR beta chain. TCRdb re-analysed the RACE reads in MiXCR, keeping a single row per CDR3 protein. The data show 180,000 or so distinct CDR3 sequences, just under 30% seen once. Time point reported: pre-sensitization, week 0. Treatment defined: therapeutic diphenylcyclopropenone sensitization with weekly scalp DPC. This record comes from a study of human T cells and chemical hapten exposure. Germline trimming cut 10 bases from V and 6 bases from J; bases unmatched to any gene: 7. This CDR3 has 12 residues. Germline assignment: CDR1 KGHDR and CDR2 SFDVKD. The source was whole blood, collected in connection with sensitization to the hapten diphenylcyclopropenone (DPC). The sequence was collected from a woman aged 30 to 39 with alopecia areata. Some clones in this sample may be carry-over from other donors' samples. The chain joins TRBV24-1 to TRBJ1-2; 7 bases agree with TRBD1. DNA of the CDR3: TGTGCCACACGAGGGGGCGACGATGGCTACACCTTC. It codes for CATRGGDDGYTF.